Listed here is a single TCR beta chain. The antigen remains undetermined. The data stem from a study of OX40 agonist ivuxolimab in advanced cancers. Study-wide findings and caveats: CD8+ T cells were the subset that, on average, had more expanded clones than CD4+.

The CDR3 is 16 residues long. In germline, CDR1 is MDHEN, CDR2 SYDVKM. V was trimmed by 9 bases and J by 1 base, leaving 20 bases between them. Sequencing was performed with immunoSEQ multiplex PCR; in TCRdb, only in-frame clones are kept and a portion is missing. The sample contains tens of thousands of clones, about 81% of which appear only once. The gene calls are TRBV28 and TRBJ2-3, with D perhaps TRBD2 (6 bases). Source: CD4+ or CD8+ T cells sorted from blood, taken in a trial of the OX40 agonist ivuxolimab. This clonotype was obtained from an adult with an advanced solid tumor such as melanoma, head and neck, liver or kidney cancer. The CDR3: CARKNYPSARTDTQYF. Here the CDR3 DNA reads TGTGCCAGAAAAAACTATCCTAGCGCCCGCACAGATACGCAGTATTTT.